These 8 T cell receptor beta chains share one sample of origin, sequenced in a study of blood T cell repertoires in COVID-19. Libraries were prepared by immunoSEQ multiplex PCR; TCRdb keeps only in-frame clonotypes and omits some of them. The sample has 250,000 or so clones; more than 80% are singletons. Specimen: peripheral blood. The receptors were sampled from a man aged 25-45 years with COVID-19, enrolled during active disease.

The rearrangement uses TRBV7-3 and TRBJ2-3, with 7 nucleotides matching TRBD1. Germline CDR1 SGHTA, CDR2 FQGTGA. There are 18 residues in the CDR3. After removal of 0 bases from V and 0 bases from J, the junction contained 9 bases not matched to a gene. Written as DNA, the CDR3 is TGTGCCAGCAGCTTAACGCCCCGCACAGGGGCGAGCACAGATACGCAGTATTTT. This gives the protein CASSLTPRTGASTDTQYF.

V usage is TRBV27 and J usage is TRBJ2-1; possibly TRBD1 for D (5 bases). CDR3 length: 15 amino acids. The V end lost 0 bases, the J end lost 8 bases, and 14 bases lay between the germline ends. Germline V gene data show CDR1 as MNHEY and CDR2 as SMNVEV (reference sequence). Here the CDR3 DNA reads TGTGCCAGCAGTTTATCGGGGCCTCTAAGCGATGAGCAGTTCTTC. The encoded protein is CASSLSGPLSDEQFF.

The chain couples TRBV11-3 to TRBJ1-1, with 10 bases identical to TRBD1. With 5 bases clipped from V and 6 bases from J, the junction kept 9 bases outside the gene matches. Germline V gives CDR1 SGHNT, CDR2 YENEEA. There are 15 residues in the CDR3. Written as DNA, the CDR3 is TGTGCCAGCAGCCGGTCCGGGACAGGGGCTTCTGAAGCTTTCTTT. It translates to CASSRSGTGASEAFF.

The chain is built from TRBV6-5 and TRBJ1-5; D is perhaps TRBD1 (5 bases). The germline V gene has CDR1 MNHEY and CDR2 SVGAGI. Trimming removed 2 bases from V and 3 bases from J, with 11 bases in between. The length of the CDR3 is 15 residues. The DNA of the CDR3 is TGTGCCAGCAGTTACAATCAGGGTTCCAATCAGCCCCAGCATTTT. Its protein product is CASSYNQGSNQPQHF.

V gene TRBV7-3 combines with J gene TRBJ1-1, with 9 bases aligning to TRBD1. Germline-derived CDR1 and CDR2 are SGHTA and FQGTGA. V trimming: 5 bases; J trimming: 0 bases; junction bases outside the gene matches: 4. The CDR3 runs to 15 residues. The CDR3 loop is CASSPGQGLNTEAFF. As DNA, the CDR3 is TGTGCCAGCAGCCCGGGACAGGGCTTGAACACTGAAGCTTTCTTT. The full variable domain, its missing parts supplied by reference TRBV7-3 and TRBJ1-1, is GAGVSQTPSNKVTEKGKYVELRCDPISGHTALYWYRQSLGQGPEFLIYFQGTGAADDSGLPNDRFFAVRPEGSVSTLKIQRTERGDSAVYLCASSPGQGLNTEAFFGQGTRLTVV.

The chain recombines TRBV6-5 with TRBJ2-7; a weak D match, TRBD1 (6 bases). The CDR3 totals 13 residues. Trimming pared 7 bases from V and 3 bases from J, leaving 13 bases between. CDR1 is MNHEY, CDR2 SVGAGI, per germline. This chain's CDR3 is CASTLDRLYEQYF. The CDR3 DNA follows: TGTGCCAGCACCCTGGACAGACTCTACGAGCAGTACTTC.

The J gene is TRBJ2-7, the V gene TRBV18; 8 bases are a match to TRBD1. With 4 bases clipped from V and 0 bases from J, the junction kept 2 bases outside the gene matches. The CDR3 runs to 14 residues. Germline CDR1 KGHSH, CDR2 LQKENI. This CDR3 reads CASSHTGGSYEQYF. The CDR3 DNA reads TGTGCCAGCTCACATACAGGGGGCTCCTACGAGCAGTACTTC.

The gene calls are TRBV18 and TRBJ2-1; 10 bases fit TRBD2. The germline V gene has CDR1 KGHSH and CDR2 LQKENI. CDR3 length: 16 residues. The V and J ends lost 5 bases and 6 bases, in that order; junction bases with no gene match: 10. The CDR3 loop is CASSSGSSGSPNEQFF. The CDR3 DNA is TGTGCCAGCTCATCCGGTTCTAGCGGGAGTCCCAATGAGCAGTTCTTC. The variable domain in full, completed from reference TRBV18 and TRBJ2-1, reads NAGVMQNPRHLVRRRGQEARLRCSPMKGHSHVYWYRQLPEEGLKFMVYLQKENIIDESGMPKERFSAEFPKEGPSILRIQQVVRGDSAAYFCASSSGSSGSPNEQFFGPGTRLTVL.